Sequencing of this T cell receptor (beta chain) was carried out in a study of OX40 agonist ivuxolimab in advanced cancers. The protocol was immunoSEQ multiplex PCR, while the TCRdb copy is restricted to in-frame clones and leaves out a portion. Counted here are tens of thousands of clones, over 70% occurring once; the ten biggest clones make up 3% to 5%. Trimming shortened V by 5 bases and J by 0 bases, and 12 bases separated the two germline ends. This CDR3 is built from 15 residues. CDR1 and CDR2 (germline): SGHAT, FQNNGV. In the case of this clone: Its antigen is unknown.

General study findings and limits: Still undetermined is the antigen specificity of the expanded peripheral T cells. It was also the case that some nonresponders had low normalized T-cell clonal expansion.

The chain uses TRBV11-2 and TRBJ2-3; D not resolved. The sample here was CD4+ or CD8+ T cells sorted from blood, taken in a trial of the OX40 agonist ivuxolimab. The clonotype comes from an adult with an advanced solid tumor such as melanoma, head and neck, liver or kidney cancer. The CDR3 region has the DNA TGTGCCAGCAGCCCTTCGGCGGAAAGCACAGATACGCAGTATTTT. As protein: CASSPSAESTDTQYF.